This T cell receptor (beta chain) was observed in a study of a mutant IDH1 vaccine in newly diagnosed glioma. This CDR3 region has 19 residues. The germline V gene has CDR1 MGHRA and CDR2 YSYEKL. V lost 1 base and J 0 bases, leaving 19 bases between the germline ends. Concerning this clone: The antigen remains unidentified.

Assay: immunoSEQ multiplex PCR; the TCRdb copy retains only in-frame clones and omits some. The sample yields roughly 30,000 clones, 60% to 80% seen once. Time point of the sample: week 11, during vaccination. It was 300 ug of mutant IDH1 20-mer peptide that made up each vaccine dose, given with topical imiquimod. The TCR comes from a man aged 30 to 45 with glioma. This chain links TRBV4-1 with TRBJ1-5, with a weak D call TRBD1 (5 bases). Here the sequenced sample was PBMCs, taken from a glioma patient whose treatment included an IDH1 peptide vaccine. This CDR3 is CASSQGYPGRSNSNQPQHF. CDR3 DNA sequence: TGCGCCAGCAGCCAAGGTTATCCAGGGAGGTCGAATAGCAATCAGCCCCAGCATTTT.